This TCR beta chain appears in the sequencing data of a study of PD-1 blockade in classical Hodgkin lymphoma. A word on this clone: Its antigen is still unknown.

Generated by immunoSEQ multiplex PCR, the TCRdb table keeps only in-frame clones and is missing some. Among over 60,000 clones listed, approximately 94% were seen once. Germline V gene lookup returns CDR1 SGHRS and CDR2 YFSETQ. V dropped 1 base and J dropped 5 bases, with 21 bases sitting between them. The CDR3 runs 17 residues. Broader study findings: Healthy donors reportedly exceeded newly diagnosed patients in baseline TCR diversity. Sources of repertoire differences remain undefined, possibly disease activity or prior therapy. Baseline diversity in complete responders resembled that of newly diagnosed patients.

Regarding time point: cycle 4 day 1 (C4D1), after 6 weeks of nivolumab. Each of the patients experienced relapse following autologous stem cell transplantation, and their brentuximab vedotin exposure differed. This material consisted of peripheral blood mononuclear cells (PBMCs), taken before the fourth cycle of nivolumab. This sequence originates from a human donor with classical Hodgkin lymphoma. The chain couples TRBV5-1 to TRBJ2-5; D might be TRBD2 (6 bases). The DNA for the CDR3 is TGCGCCAGCAGCTTGTCCGGGGGAGCAGTTCGTACGGAGACCCAGTACTTC. Its translation is CASSLSGGAVRTETQYF.